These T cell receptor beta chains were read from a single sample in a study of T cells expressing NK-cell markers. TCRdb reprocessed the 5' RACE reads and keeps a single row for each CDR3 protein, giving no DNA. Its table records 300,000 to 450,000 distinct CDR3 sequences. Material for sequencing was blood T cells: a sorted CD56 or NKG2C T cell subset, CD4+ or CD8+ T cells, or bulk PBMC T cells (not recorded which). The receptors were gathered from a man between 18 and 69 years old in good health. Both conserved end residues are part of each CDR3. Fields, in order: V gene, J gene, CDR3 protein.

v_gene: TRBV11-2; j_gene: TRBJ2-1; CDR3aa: CASSLDRGTYNEQFF
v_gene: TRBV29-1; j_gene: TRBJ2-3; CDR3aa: CSVDPKGDGHTQYF
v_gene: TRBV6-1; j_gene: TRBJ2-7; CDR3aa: CASRRAPDSPYEQYF
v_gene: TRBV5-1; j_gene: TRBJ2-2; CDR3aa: CASSQMNTGELFF
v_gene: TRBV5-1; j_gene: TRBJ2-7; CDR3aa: CASRRVGGSYEQYF
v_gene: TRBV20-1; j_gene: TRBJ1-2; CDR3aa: CSATRGILGYTF
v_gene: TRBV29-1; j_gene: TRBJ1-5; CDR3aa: CSVLIRVGNQPQHF
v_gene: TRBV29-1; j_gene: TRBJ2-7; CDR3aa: CSVDPGTAEQYF
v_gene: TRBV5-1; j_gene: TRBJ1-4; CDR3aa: CASSRWGAFNEKLFF
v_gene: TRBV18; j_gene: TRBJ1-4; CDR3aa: CASSLSTGKSNEKLFF
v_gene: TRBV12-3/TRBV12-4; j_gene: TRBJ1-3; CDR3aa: CASSWGEVRGHIGNTIYF
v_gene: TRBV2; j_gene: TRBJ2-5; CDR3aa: CASSDDLVSTETQYF
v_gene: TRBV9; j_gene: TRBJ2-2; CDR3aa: CASSVVDSPTGELFF
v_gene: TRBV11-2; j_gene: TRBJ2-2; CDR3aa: CASSLYVGGKTGELFF
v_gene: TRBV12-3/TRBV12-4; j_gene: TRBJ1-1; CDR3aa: CASSLLVTEGEAFF
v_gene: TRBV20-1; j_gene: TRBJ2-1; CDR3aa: CSAALPPYEQFF
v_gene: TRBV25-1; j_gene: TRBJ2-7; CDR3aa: CASSEIGTGPYEQYF
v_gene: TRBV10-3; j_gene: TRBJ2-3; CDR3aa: CAINDRPTDTQYF
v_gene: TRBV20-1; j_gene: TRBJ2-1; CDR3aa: CSASVGLAGNNEQFF
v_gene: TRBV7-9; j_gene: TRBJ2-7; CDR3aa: CASSSTNRPSSYEQYF
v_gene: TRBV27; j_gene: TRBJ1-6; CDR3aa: CASDWDPPDSPLHF
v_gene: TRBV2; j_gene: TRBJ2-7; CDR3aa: CASTAGLIYSEQYF
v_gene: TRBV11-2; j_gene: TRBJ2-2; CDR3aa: CASRHPGTTGELFF
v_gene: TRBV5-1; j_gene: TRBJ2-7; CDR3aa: CASQGAIDYEQYF
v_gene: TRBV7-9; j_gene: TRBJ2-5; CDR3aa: CASSKGTGWQETQYF
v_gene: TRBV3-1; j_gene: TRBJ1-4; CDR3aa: CASSRLPGQGEKLFF
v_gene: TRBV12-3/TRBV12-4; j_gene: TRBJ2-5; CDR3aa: CASSTWGGETQYF
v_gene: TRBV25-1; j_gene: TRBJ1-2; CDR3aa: CASKYRDNYGYTF
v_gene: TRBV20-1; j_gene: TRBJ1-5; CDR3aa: CSARLQTGANQPQHF
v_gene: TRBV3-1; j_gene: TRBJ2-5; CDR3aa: CASSQGGTGLAQYF
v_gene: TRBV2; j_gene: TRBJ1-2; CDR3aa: CASSEWGTDYGYTF
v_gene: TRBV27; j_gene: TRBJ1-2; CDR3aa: CASALGGGRIGYTF
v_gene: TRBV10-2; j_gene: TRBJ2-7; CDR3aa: CASRYSGTPSYEQYF
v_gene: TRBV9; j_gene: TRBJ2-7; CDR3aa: CASSPDRREQYF
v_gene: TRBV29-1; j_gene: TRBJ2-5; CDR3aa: CSVGGHDQETQYF
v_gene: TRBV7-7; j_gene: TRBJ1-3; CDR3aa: CASSLGRGGGNTIYF
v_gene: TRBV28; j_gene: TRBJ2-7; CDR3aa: CASRAIAGGMTEQYF
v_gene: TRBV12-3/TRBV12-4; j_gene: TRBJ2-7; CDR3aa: CASSLSWVREVEQYF
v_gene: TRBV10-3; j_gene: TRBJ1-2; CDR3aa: CAISVGQGFDGYTF
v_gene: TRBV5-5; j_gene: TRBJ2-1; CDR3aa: CASSPGTGGYNEQFF
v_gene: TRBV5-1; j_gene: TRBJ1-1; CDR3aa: CASSLDRLGYMNTEAFF
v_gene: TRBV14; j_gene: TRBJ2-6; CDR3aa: CASSRLGGLSGANVLTF
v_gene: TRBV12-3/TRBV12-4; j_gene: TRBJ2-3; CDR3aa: CASTKTGGDSDTQYF
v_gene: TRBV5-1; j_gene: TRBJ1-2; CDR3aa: CASSGGGASYGYTF
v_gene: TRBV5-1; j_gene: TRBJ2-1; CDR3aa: CASSTRTPRTESNEQFF
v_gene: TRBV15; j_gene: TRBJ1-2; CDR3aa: CATRRVSGLPYGYTF
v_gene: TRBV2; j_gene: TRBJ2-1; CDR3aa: CASAGRKYNEQFF
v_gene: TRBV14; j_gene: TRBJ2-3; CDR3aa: CASSQDWGLSTDTQYF
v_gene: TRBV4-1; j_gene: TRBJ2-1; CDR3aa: CASSKRDSGNTIYNEQFF